The 28 T cell receptor beta chains reported below all come from one sample, sequenced in a study of T cells in Graves' hyperthyroidism and ophthalmopathy. The source material, RNA transcripts, was used to amplify TCR beta CDR3 regions. The HTBI primer set was used in a first-round RT-PCR of the TCR CDR3. TCRdb passed the multiplex PCR reads through MiXCR, listing each CDR3 protein once. The table has some 350,000 distinct CDR3 sequences, approximately 16% seen once. Source material: blood. The source of these receptors is an older woman with Graves' ophthalmopathy.

A few counts support this clonotype. The CDR3 sequence is CASRPRPYTGELFF. The CDR3 DNA reads TGTGCCAGCAGACCCCGGCCTTACACCGGGGAGCTGTTTTTT. The V and J genes are TRBV6-1 and TRBJ2-2; D not certain. Deletions cut 6 bases from V and 3 bases from J, with 11 bases between. The CDR3 runs 14 residues. Germline V lookup: CDR1 MNHNS, CDR2 SASEGT.

At least ten counts were recorded for this clonotype. The J gene is TRBJ2-1, the V gene TRBV5-1, with 8 nucleotides matching TRBD2. The CDR3 runs 17 residues. The V gene's germline CDR1 is SGHRS and CDR2 YFSETQ. J lost 8 bases, V lost 4 bases, and 17 bases had no gene match. CDR3 in amino acids: CASSPGLAGNPVDEQFF. The CDR3 bases are TGCGCCAGCAGCCCCGGGTTAGCGGGAAATCCAGTGGATGAGCAGTTCTTC.

For this clonotype: This could be a read error, since a much larger clone is one nucleotide away. The chain is built from TRBV12-3 or TRBV12-4 and TRBJ1-3; no reliable D call. CDR3 length: 12 residues. Trimming removed 7 bases from V and 7 bases from J, with 11 bases in between. The CDR3 DNA reads TGTGCCAGCACCGGTGGCAGTAACACCATATATTTT. Translation gives CASTGGSNTIYF.

In regard to this clonotype: A junction end diverges from the germline sequence, so it may reflect a read error. The V gene is TRBV6-1, the J gene TRBJ1-5; D unclear. CDR1 MNHNS and CDR2 SASEGT come from the germline V gene. The CDR3 runs 13 residues. The CDR3, as DNA: TGTGCCGGCAGTCCCCCACCCAATCAGCCCCAGCATTTT. Translation: CAGSPPPNQPQHF.

In its sample, this clonotype was seen many times. This sequence joins TRBV5-1 and TRBJ2-1, with 14 positions matching TRBD2. Germline-derived CDR1 and CDR2 are SGHRS and YFSETQ. The CDR3 consists of 21 residues. The V segment lost 4 bases and the J segment 1 base; nucleotides outside the gene matches: 16. CDR3 residues: CASSPPGFGTSGRSSYNEQFF. CDR3 DNA: TGCGCCAGCAGCCCCCCTGGGTTCGGGACTAGCGGGAGATCGTCCTACAATGAGCAGTTCTTC.

The chain uses TRBV11-3 and TRBJ1-6, with 11 nucleotides matching TRBD1. The V gene's germline CDR1 is SGHNT and CDR2 YENEEA. This CDR3 is 17 amino acids long. The J segment lost 7 bases and the V segment lost 4 bases, leaving 9 bases of the junction unmatched. The CDR3 nucleotides are TGTGCCAGCAGCTCCCGGACAGGGGGCCTTCTCAATTCACCCCTCCACTTT. It translates to CASSSRTGGLLNSPLHF.

This clonotype showed up many times. The gene calls are TRBV5-8 and TRBJ2-5; the match to TRBD2 covers 11 bases. CDR3 length: 13 amino acids. The germline gives CDR1 SGHTS, CDR2 YDEGEE. Losses at the gene ends were 6 bases for V and 10 bases for J; bases not matched to a gene: 8. CDR3 amino acids: CASNHGLAGHQYF. The CDR3, as DNA: TGTGCCAGCAACCACGGACTAGCGGGCCACCAGTACTTC.

The table lists this clonotype with a few counts. The chain has TRBV15 and TRBJ1-3; D is ambiguous. Per the germline V gene, CDR1 is LNHNV and CDR2 is YYDKDF (reference sequence). There are 14 residues in the CDR3. The V gene lost 0 bases and the J gene lost 0 bases, with 3 bases spanning the gap. The CDR3 spells CATSRENSGNTIYF. CDR3 in DNA: TGTGCCACCAGCAGAGAGAACTCTGGAAACACCATATATTTT. The complete variable domain, with remaining parts taken from reference TRBV15 and TRBJ1-3, reads DAMVIQNPRYQVTQFGKPVTLSCSQTLNHNVMYWYQQKSSQAPKLLFHYYDKDFNNEADTPDNFQSRRPNTSFCFLDIRSPGLGDTAMYLCATSRENSGNTIYFGEGSWLTVV.

The V and J genes are TRBV19 and TRBJ1-1; possibly TRBD1 for D (5 bases). Trimming shortened V by 7 bases and J by 4 bases, and 13 bases separated the two germline ends. This CDR3 has 13 residues. Germline V CDR1 and CDR2: LNHDA, SQIVND (reference sequence). The CDR3 nucleotides read TGTGCCAGTATGGCAGGGTGGACCACTGAAGCTTTCTTT. It codes for CASMAGWTTEAFF. Combining the CDR3 with reference TRBV19 and TRBJ1-1 gives the whole variable domain DGGITQSPKYLFRKEGQNVTLSCEQNLNHDAMYWYRQDPGQGLRLIYYSQIVNDFQKGDIAEGYSVSREKKESFPLTVTSAQKNPTAFYLCASMAGWTTEAFFGQGTRLTVV.

This clonotype was seen at least ten times. The CDR3 DNA follows: TGTGCCAGCAGCCAGGGACCGATGTCAAGCTATGGCTACACCTTC. Protein: CASSQGPMSSYGYTF. V and J are TRBV3-1 and TRBJ1-2; D possibly corresponds to TRBD1 (5 bases). Trimming left V 3 bases short and J 4 bases short, with 15 bases between. The length of the CDR3 is 15 residues. Germline CDR1 reads LGHDT; CDR2 reads YNNKEL (reference sequence).

V usage is TRBV6-1 and J usage is TRBJ1-5; no definite D call. The CDR3 consists of 13 residues. Germline-derived CDR1 and CDR2 are MNHNS and SASEGT. V was pared by 7 bases and J by 3 bases, with 10 bases between. CDR3 nucleotides: TGTGCCAGCATCGGAGGTCCCAATCAGCCCCAGCATTTT. It yields the protein CASIGGPNQPQHF.

This chain uses TRBV5-1 with TRBJ2-7; 7 bases are shared with TRBD1. Germline trimming cut 0 bases from V and 2 bases from J; bases unmatched to any gene: 5. The CDR3 runs 15 residues. Germline V CDR1 and CDR2: SGHRS, YFSETQ. In nucleotides, the CDR3 is TGCGCCAGCAGCTTGGCGCAGGGGGAAGCCTACGAGCAGTACTTC. Translating gives CASSLAQGEAYEQYF.

This clonotype came up many times. CDR3 amino acids: CASSYSWGADGEQFF. CDR3 in DNA: TGTGCCAGCAGTTACTCGTGGGGGGCCGACGGTGAGCAGTTCTTC. The chain couples TRBV6-6 to TRBJ2-1, with D possibly called TRBD1 or TRBD2 (6 bases each). CDR1 is MNHNY and CDR2 is SVGAGI in the germline V gene (reference sequence). V gave up 0 bases and J gave up 9 bases, with 15 bases separating them. This CDR3 spans 15 amino acids.

This chain connects TRBV29-1 to TRBJ2-7, with 11 bases lining up with TRBD2. Germline loops: CDR1 SQVTM, CDR2 ANQGSEA. J was trimmed by 0 bases and V by 5 bases; bases with no gene match: 9. This CDR3 is 16 amino acids long. The CDR3 DNA sequence: TGCAGCGTTATCCCTACTAGCGGGGGTAGCTCCTACGAGCAGTACTTC. Residues: CSVIPTSGGSSYEQYF.

This clonotype was observed a few times. This may arise from a read error, as a much more abundant clone is one base away. The chain couples TRBV28 to TRBJ2-5; weak D call: TRBD2 (5 bases). Germline loops: CDR1 MDHEN, CDR2 SYDVKM. The CDR3 loop spans 13 amino acids. CDR3 DNA sequence: TGTGCCAGCAGTTCCGAGGTATGGGAGACCCTGTACTTC. Protein product: CASSSEVWETLYF.

In its sample, this clonotype was seen many times. The rearrangement links TRBV5-1 to TRBJ2-1, with 10 bases aligning to TRBD2. Trimming at V came to 4 bases and at J to 7 bases, leaving 5 bases not matched to a gene. Germline-derived CDR1 and CDR2 are SGHRS and YFSETQ. The CDR3 loop spans 14 amino acids. The CDR3 nucleotides are TGCGCCAGCAGCGGTAGCGGGAGGACGAATGAGCAGTTCTTC. Its protein is CASSGSGRTNEQFF.

Many counts were recorded for this clonotype. The chain combines TRBV3-1 with TRBJ1-5; weak D call: TRBD1 (6 bases). The CDR3 totals 14 residues. V was cut by 3 bases and J by 7 bases, with 13 bases left in between. The V gene's germline CDR1 is LGHDT and CDR2 YNNKEL (reference sequence). The CDR3: CASSQAGAGQPQHF. The CDR3 region has the DNA TGTGCCAGCAGCCAGGCGGGGGCAGGGCAGCCCCAGCATTTT.

The J gene is TRBJ2-7, the V gene TRBV14, with D possibly matching TRBD2 (6 bases). Germline CDR1 SGHDN, CDR2 FVKESK. The CDR3 sequence is 16 residues long. Trimming left V 0 bases short and J 3 bases short, with 15 bases between. The CDR3 here is CASSQDLETDYYEQYF. The CDR3 coding sequence is TGTGCCAGCAGCCAAGATCTTGAGACGGACTACTACGAGCAGTACTTC.

This chain uses TRBV27 with TRBJ1-3; D uncertain. Trimming removed 5 bases from V and 4 bases from J, with 9 bases in between. CDR1 and CDR2 from the germline V gene are MNHEY and SMNVEV (reference sequence). This CDR3 comprises 13 residues. Written as DNA, the CDR3 is TGTGCCAGCAGTCCAGGACGAGGAAACACCATATATTTT. Its translation is CASSPGRGNTIYF.

Regarding this clonotype: A clone one base away is much larger, so this may be a read error. This chain uses TRBV6-1 with TRBJ2-1; 12 bases are shared with TRBD2. Germline values: CDR1 MNHNS, CDR2 SASEGT. The CDR3 totals 13 residues. The DNA for the CDR3 is TGTGCCAGCAAGAGGACTAGCGGGAATGAGCAGCTCTTC. It translates to CASKRTSGNEQLF.

This clonotype was found many times. The chain recombines TRBV20-1 with TRBJ1-1; possible D gene TRBD1, 6 bases. The V and J ends lost 5 bases and 1 base respectively, with 8 bases between them. The CDR3 totals 12 residues. Germline CDR1 reads DFQATT; CDR2 reads SNEGSKA (reference sequence). The CDR3 reads CSARRGNTEAFF. DNA for the CDR3: TGCAGTGCTCGCAGGGGGAACACTGAAGCTTTCTTT.

This chain links TRBV20-1 with TRBJ2-7; 11 bases line up with TRBD2. Germline assignment: CDR1 DFQATT and CDR2 SNEGSKA (reference sequence). This CDR3 is built from 14 residues. V was clipped by 1 base and J by 6 bases; unmatched bases: 5. As DNA, the CDR3 is TGCAGTGCTAGAGGTCCGGGACTAGCGGTCGAGCAGTACTTC. It translates to CSARGPGLAVEQYF.

This chain links TRBV7-9 with TRBJ1-1, with a tentative D call TRBD1 (6 bases). Germline assignment: CDR1 SEHNR and CDR2 FQNEAQ (reference sequence). The CDR3 is 13 residues long. Trimming took 4 bases from V and 8 from J, leaving 14 bases between them. The CDR3 spells CASSSGARAEAFF. The CDR3 DNA sequence: TGTGCCAGCAGCTCGGGGGCACGGGCAGAAGCTTTCTTT.

V usage is TRBV20-1 and J usage is TRBJ2-1; 10 nucleotides match TRBD2. The CDR3 covers 16 residues. V shed 0 bases and J 6 bases; nucleotides not matched to a gene: 8. CDR1 and CDR2 from the germline V gene are DFQATT and SNEGSKA (reference sequence). DNA of the CDR3: TGCAGTGCTAGAGATGGGGAGCGGGAGGGCCTCAATGAGCAGTTCTTC. It specifies CSARDGEREGLNEQFF.

Points on this clonotype: A read error is possible here, since a much larger clone lies one base away. The V call is TRBV20-1, the J call TRBJ2-7, with D perhaps matching TRBD2 (5 bases). CDR1 and CDR2 (germline): DFQATT, SNEGSKA (reference sequence). This CDR3 has 14 residues. CDR3 nucleotides: TGCAGTGCCCTCTCGGTTCAGGACTCCTACGGGCAGTACTTC. Its protein product is CSALSVQDSYGQYF.

In this sample, this clonotype turned up many times. This chain joins TRBV20-1 and TRBJ2-3; TRBD2 is a possible D gene (6 bases). The V end lost 3 bases, the J end lost 6 bases, and 22 bases lay between the germline ends. Germline-derived CDR1 and CDR2 are DFQATT and SNEGSKA (reference sequence). CDR3 length equals 16 residues. The CDR3 coding sequence is TGCAGTGCTAGCCCCCCTGATTTACTTGGAGGGGATACGCAGTATTTT. This gives the protein CSASPPDLLGGDTQYF.

In this sample, this clonotype turned up many times. This chain joins TRBV2 and TRBJ1-5, with unresolved D. CDR1 and CDR2 (germline): SNHLY, FYNNEI. The V end was cut by 1 base, the J end by 4 bases, with 8 bases between. The CDR3 length is 14 residues. CDR3 sequence: CASSEDRRNQPQHF. The DNA for the CDR3 is TGTGCCAGCAGTGAAGATCGGAGGAATCAGCCCCAGCATTTT.

On this clonotype: A much larger clonotype is one base distant, so this may be a read error. V and J are TRBV10-3 and TRBJ2-7, with D possibly called TRBD1 or TRBD2 (6 bases each). The germline gives CDR1 ENHRY, CDR2 SYGVKD. This CDR3 spans 16 amino acids. The V end was cut by 4 bases, the J end by 0 bases, with 16 bases between. The CDR3 protein is CAISGGYGGRSYEQYF. The CDR3 DNA is TGTGCCATCAGTGGGGGATATGGGGGGCGCTCCTACGAGCAGTACTTC.